This T cell receptor beta chain was sequenced for a study of blood T cell repertoires in COVID-19. Across the whole study: Acute and convalescent COVID-19 samples came from the United States, Italy and Spain. The analysed material was cDNA or gDNA that came from T cells, B-cell-depleted T cells, or PBMCs.

Per the original data handling: Reference gene primers were amplified, and this amplification served to estimate nucleated cell counts. Method: immunoSEQ multiplex PCR; TCRdb's copy keeps in-frame clones and lacks some. V and J calls and clone size are as listed in that table; D and trimming were resolved from the DNA. The sample lists 110,000 or so clones; 84% were seen once. Germline-derived CDR1 and CDR2 are SGHTA and FQGTGA. The CDR3 runs 14 residues. The V segment lost 5 bases and the J segment 4 bases; nucleotides outside the gene matches: 3. Material: peripheral blood. The receptor comes from a woman older than 75 with active or convalescent COVID-19. The V and J genes are TRBV7-3 and TRBJ2-2; 8 bases line up with TRBD2. The CDR3 loop is CASSPGTSTGELFF. CDR3 in DNA: TGTGCCAGCAGCCCCGGGACTAGCACCGGGGAGCTGTTTTTT.